These 11 T cell receptor beta chains came from one sample sequenced in a study of T cells in Graves' hyperthyroidism and ophthalmopathy. The CDR3 regions of TCR beta were amplified from RNA transcripts. During a first-round RT-PCR of the TCR CDR3, the HTBI primer set was used. TCRdb re-called the multiplex PCR reads with MiXCR, one entry per CDR3 protein. The sample contains more than 300,000 distinct CDR3 sequences, about 18% of which appear only once. Sequencing used blood. The receptors were sampled from a man aged 18 to 29 with Graves' ophthalmopathy.

In its sample, this clonotype was seen a few times. This sequence joins TRBV20-1 and TRBJ2-7, with D perhaps TRBD1 or TRBD2 (5 bases each). Deletions cut 2 bases from V and 2 bases from J, with 22 bases between. The CDR3 totals 17 residues. Germline loops: CDR1 DFQATT, CDR2 SNEGSKA (reference sequence). The CDR3 loop is CSARPHPGTEEAYEQYF. As DNA, the CDR3 is TGCAGTGCTAGACCCCACCCCGGGACCGAGGAGGCCTACGAGCAGTACTTC.

On this clonotype itself: Since a much larger clone is just one base distant, this may be a read error. The CDR3 loop is CASSFRELNTEAFF. CDR3 nucleotide sequence: TGTGCCAGCAGCTTTAGGGAGTTGAACACTGAAGCTTTCTTT. The V and J genes are TRBV5-8 and TRBJ1-1; D is ambiguous. Between the trimmed V and J ends, which lost 2 bases and 0 bases, there was a span of 8 bases. The CDR3 sequence is 14 residues long. Per the germline V gene, CDR1 is SGHTS and CDR2 is YDEGEE.

The table lists this clonotype with many counts. As DNA, the CDR3 is TGTGCCAGCAGCTTAGACACGGTCTTGAACACTGAAGCTTTCTTT. Protein sequence: CASSLDTVLNTEAFF. This chain links TRBV11-2 with TRBJ1-1; D ambiguous. The germline gives CDR1 SGHAT, CDR2 FQNNGV. The CDR3 has 15 amino acids. The V end lost 0 bases, the J end lost 0 bases, and 8 bases lay between the germline ends.

The chain is built from TRBV3-1 and TRBJ2-7; D is undetermined. The CDR3 loop spans 13 amino acids. Germline V gene lookup returns CDR1 LGHDT and CDR2 YNNKEL (reference sequence). V gave up 1 base and J gave up 6 bases, with 10 bases separating them. In DNA, the CDR3 is TGTGCCAGCAGCCAAGTTTTGGGAACCGAGCAGTACTTC. As protein: CASSQVLGTEQYF.

This chain connects TRBV5-1 to TRBJ2-1; D unclear. The CDR3 spans 15 residues. Per the germline V gene, CDR1 is SGHRS and CDR2 is YFSETQ. V lost 4 bases and J lost 0, with 11 bases in between. The CDR3 is CASSRRTISYNEQFF. CDR3 nucleotide sequence: TGCGCCAGCAGCCGGCGTACGATCTCCTACAATGAGCAGTTCTTC.

The sample holds many counts of this clonotype. The gene calls are TRBV24-1 and TRBJ2-3; TRBD1 matches 9 bases. With V trimmed by 4 bases and J by 4 bases, 11 bases remained unmatched. This CDR3 region has 17 residues. Per germline, CDR1 KGHDR and CDR2 SFDVKD. CDR3 bases: TGTGCCACCAGTGAACCCTACAGGGGGCCCTCCCCAGATACGCAGTATTTT. Protein sequence: CATSEPYRGPSPDTQYF.

This clonotype was picked up many times. The rearrangement joins TRBV24-1 to TRBJ1-2, with 7 bases that match TRBD1. Germline CDR1 reads KGHDR; CDR2 reads SFDVKD. With V trimmed by 2 bases and J by 7 bases, 6 bases remained unmatched. This CDR3 contains 14 residues. The CDR3 is CATSDSEQGSGYTF. Written as DNA, the CDR3 is TGTGCCACCAGTGATTCGGAACAGGGGTCTGGCTACACCTTC.

The chain links TRBV3-1 to TRBJ2-1, with 11 bases fitting TRBD2. Losses at the gene ends were 0 bases for V and 9 bases for J; bases not matched to a gene: 4. The germline V gene encodes CDR1 LGHDT and CDR2 YNNKEL (reference sequence). The CDR3 is 15 residues long. The CDR3 DNA is TGTGCCAGCAGCCAAGAAATAGCGGGAGGGGGTGAGCAGTTCTTC. The encoded protein is CASSQEIAGGGEQFF.

Remarks on this clonotype: The junction differs from germline at one of its ends, possibly a read error. This chain uses TRBV11-2 with TRBJ1-2; TRBD1 matches at 7 bases. The CDR3 spans 12 residues. Per germline, CDR1 SGHAT and CDR2 FQNNGV. DNA for the CDR3: TGTGCCGGCAGCTTAGACAGGGATGGCTACACCTTC. Translated, it gives CAGSLDRDGYTF.

This clonotype showed up many times. The chain joins TRBV28 to TRBJ2-1, with 9 bases matching TRBD1. J was trimmed by 6 bases and V by 5 bases; bases with no gene match: 2. The CDR3 consists of 13 residues. The germline CDR1 and CDR2 sequences are MDHEN and SYDVKM. CDR3 sequence (DNA): TGTGCCAGCAGTAAGGGACAGGGCAATGAGCAGTTCTTC. This encodes CASSKGQGNEQFF.

This clonotype was observed many times. This rearrangement joins TRBV3-1 to TRBJ2-1; perhaps D is TRBD1 or TRBD2 (5 bases each). Trimming stripped 5 bases from V and 3 bases from J, with 14 bases between. The CDR3 runs 15 residues. CDR1 is LGHDT and CDR2 is YNNKEL in the germline V gene (reference sequence). CDR3 region: CASSDGAQRYNEQFF. CDR3 DNA sequence: TGTGCCAGCAGCGACGGGGCCCAACGCTACAATGAGCAGTTCTTC.